A single sample is the source of the 7 T cell receptor beta chains below, sequenced in a study of T cell responses to AZD1222 COVID-19 vaccine (dated by TCRdb to the early 2020s). The meaning of the sample's time point label: baseline before first vaccination. This specimen's treatment or condition label, interpreted: meningococcal conjugate vaccine given as trial control. To prepare the library, the immunoSEQ multiplex PCR assay was applied. As stored in TCRdb, this immuneACCESS dataset retains in-frame rearrangements with V and J assigned. A fraction of the clones does not appear; measured against another copy, unresolved V genes explain less than half of the discrepancy, and the remainder lacks a known reason. This sample lists 150,000 to 180,000 clones; about 90% were detected once. The ten biggest clones cover 5.5% to 6% of the sample. This material consisted of peripheral blood, taken on day 0 of MenACWY control vaccination. Receptor source: an adult in good health.

This chain uses TRBV19 with TRBJ2-7, with a weak D call TRBD2 (6 bases). The CDR3 contains 16 residues. Germline values: CDR1 LNHDA, CDR2 SQIVND (reference sequence). The V gene lost 9 bases and the J gene lost 1 base, with 22 bases spanning the gap. The CDR3 loop reads CASPRRKEGRSYEQYV. DNA for the CDR3: TGTGCCAGCCCCCGGAGAAAGGAGGGTCGTTCCTACGAGCAGTACGTC.

This clone was seen just once. The genes are TRBV5-1 and TRBJ1-2; 11 bases line up with TRBD1. Trimming removed 4 bases from V and 4 bases from J; junction bases left unmatched: 6. The CDR3 sequence is 15 residues long. Germline values: CDR1 SGHRS, CDR2 YFSETQ. The CDR3 loop reads CASSQGQGAVYGYTF. CDR3 DNA: TGCGCCAGCAGCCAAGGACAGGGGGCGGTCTATGGCTACACCTTC.

This clone appeared a few times. The chain combines TRBV11-2 with TRBJ2-3, with 7 bases matching TRBD2. The CDR3 totals 16 residues. Germline CDR1 reads SGHAT; CDR2 reads FQNNGV. V lost 3 bases, J lost 0 bases, and 6 bases stayed unmatched. CDR3 bases: TGTGCCAGCAGCTTTCCGGCTAGCGGTAGCACAGATACGCAGTATTTT. It encodes CASSFPASGSTDTQYF.

This clone has a single count. V is TRBV24-1 and J is TRBJ2-7, with TRBD1 identical over 7 bases. CDR1 is KGHDR, CDR2 SFDVKD, per germline. The CDR3 extends over 13 amino acids. Trimming took 7 bases from V and 10 from J; bases not matched to a gene: 12. CDR3 loop: CATSIGTEDNQYF. The CDR3 coding sequence is TGTGCCACCAGCATAGGGACAGAGGATAATCAGTACTTC.

The chain joins TRBV20-1 to TRBJ2-2; no clear D gene. Looked up from germline, CDR1 is DFQATT and CDR2 is SNEGSKA (reference sequence). The CDR3 has 11 residues. Trimming took off 3 bases at V and 4 bases at J, with 3 bases between the two ends. CDR3 residues: CSARVTGELFF. The DNA of the CDR3 is TGCAGTGCTAGGGTCACCGGGGAGCTGTTTTTT.

This rearrangement joins TRBV7-9 to TRBJ2-3; TRBD2 matches 10 bases. Germline CDR1 SEHNR, CDR2 FQNEAQ (reference sequence). V lost 5 bases to trimming and J lost 0 bases; unmatched junction nucleotides: 5. The CDR3 extends over 16 amino acids. The CDR3 DNA reads TGTGCCAGCAGCCACTTAGCGGGGGGAAGCACAGATACGCAGTATTTT. It encodes CASSHLAGGSTDTQYF.

The V call is TRBV6-5, the J call TRBJ1-1; no reliable D call. The CDR3 consists of 14 residues. Germline values: CDR1 MNHEY, CDR2 SVGAGI. V was trimmed by 6 bases and J by 0 bases, leaving 11 bases between them. CDR3: CASSPGRMNTEAFF. CDR3 sequence (DNA): TGTGCCAGCAGCCCCGGACGTATGAACACTGAAGCTTTCTTT.